Below, one T cell receptor (beta chain) is given with its context. Its antigen is as yet unknown. One end of the junction is discordant with germline, which a read error may explain. The germline V gene encodes CDR1 MNHEY and CDR2 SVGAGI. The CDR3 totals 14 residues. This specimen belongs to a study of T cell repertoires in cytomegalovirus infection. Study overall: Recently identified HLA-C-restricted and well-studied HLA-B-restricted CMV epitopes were used. Matching HLA type and CMV infection were both indicated by public TCR beta signatures.

TCRdb redid the calling of the reads with MiXCR, one entry per CDR3 protein. Of hundreds of thousands of distinct CDR3 sequences listed, less than 40% are singletons. Overall study results and limits: It was HLA-C-restricted CMV-specific TCR beta clonotypes that dominated the response ex vivo. Carriage of CMV together with the relevant HLA was identifiable through cumulative public TCR beta family frequency.

The rearrangement uses TRBV6-5 and TRBJ2-2; D is undetermined. The clonotype originates from a human donor in good health (CMV status not recorded). Some clones in this sample may be carry-over from other donors' samples. The source material was cultured CD8+ T cells from PBMCs, sampled from culture after CMV antigen stimulation. The CDR3 reads CASCYGLPTGELFF. The CDR3, as DNA: TGTGCCAGCTGTTACGGATTACCCACCGGGGAGCTGTTTTTT.